Presented here are 15 T cell receptor beta chains from one specimen sequenced in a study of cytomegalovirus exposure and HLA in healthy donors. Only in-frame clones appear in the TCRdb table, and some are missing; sequencing was by immunoSEQ multiplex PCR. The profile covers fewer than 70,000 clones, with 80% to 95% appearing a single time and 2.5% to 3.5% taken by the ten largest. The sequencing input was PBMCs. The receptors originated from a man younger than 30 in good health and CMV-seronegative.

This sequence joins TRBV5-1 and TRBJ1-4; no definite D call. The CDR3 has 13 residues. V was pared by 4 bases and J by 5 bases, with 9 bases between. Germline V CDR1 and CDR2: SGHRS, YFSETQ. The CDR3 DNA sequence: TGCGCCAGCAGCGCACAGCTAAATGAAAAACTGTTTTTT. This translates into CASSAQLNEKLFF.

The chain recombines TRBV6-7 with TRBJ2-2; TRBD1 matches at 9 bases. TRBV6-7 carries the ORF label, with uncertain function. V gave up 4 bases and J gave up 1 base; unmatched junction bases: 10. The CDR3 totals 18 residues. The CDR3 region is CASSSGQGDIKNTGELFF. The CDR3 coding sequence is TGTGCCAGCAGTTCGGGACAGGGAGATATCAAGAACACCGGGGAGCTGTTTTTT.

A word on this clone: One junction end disagrees with the germline gene, perhaps due to a read error. The CDR3 DNA follows: TGTGCTAGCAGCTTAGGGCTAGCGGGAGAGGGAGAGCAGTTCTTC. Protein sequence: CASSLGLAGEGEQFF. V usage is TRBV7-7 and J usage is TRBJ2-1, with 10 bases matching TRBD2. CDR3 length: 15 amino acids. CDR1 is SSHAT and CDR2 is FNYEAQ in the germline V gene (reference sequence).

CDR3 DNA sequence: TGTGCCAGTAGTCCCGACAGGGGTGGAAATCAGCCCCAGCATTTT. Amino acid sequence: CASSPDRGGNQPQHF. V gene TRBV19 combines with J gene TRBJ1-5; 8 bases are shared with TRBD1. With 5 bases clipped from V and 4 bases from J, the junction kept 7 bases outside the gene matches. The CDR3 extends over 15 amino acids. The germline V gene has CDR1 LNHDA and CDR2 SQIVND (reference sequence).

CDR3 DNA sequence: TGCGCCAGCAGCTTGGTGCAGGGGGCGGACACCGGGGAGCTGTTTTTT. It is translated as CASSLVQGADTGELFF. V and J are TRBV5-1 and TRBJ2-2, with TRBD1 matching 8 bases. The CDR3 is made up of 16 amino acids. V was clipped by 0 bases and J by 3 bases; unmatched bases: 4. Germline V gene sequence: CDR1 SGHRS, CDR2 YFSETQ.

The V gene is TRBV15, the J gene TRBJ2-3, with D possibly being TRBD2 (6 bases). V lost 4 bases, J lost 4 bases, and 12 bases lay in between. Germline V CDR1 and CDR2: LNHNV, YYDKDF (reference sequence). This CDR3 has 14 amino acids. Written as DNA, the CDR3 is TGTGCCACCAGCAACGGAGGGAGGCCAGATACGCAGTATTTT. Translating gives CATSNGGRPDTQYF.

The rearrangement uses TRBV27 and TRBJ1-1; D is ambiguous. This CDR3 contains 16 residues. Trimming removed 2 bases at V and 1 base at J, with 14 bases between. Germline CDR1 and CDR2: MNHEY and SMNVEV (reference sequence). The CDR3 loop reads CASSLRFSGRNTEAFF. The CDR3 DNA reads TGTGCCAGCAGTTTACGGTTTTCGGGTCGGAACACTGAAGCTTTCTTT.

The chain joins TRBV7-6 to TRBJ2-3; 7 nucleotides align to TRBD1. CDR3 size: 17 residues. Trimming took 5 bases from V and 2 from J; bases not matched to a gene: 13. Germline assignment: CDR1 SGHVS and CDR2 FNYEAQ. CDR3 sequence (DNA): TGTGCCAGCAGCCCCGGTCGGACAGGACCTTACACAGATACGCAGTATTTT. The encoded protein is CASSPGRTGPYTDTQYF.

The chain joins TRBV19 to TRBJ2-3; TRBD2 is a possible D gene (6 bases). The CDR3 extends over 14 amino acids. V lost 4 bases and J lost 6, with 14 bases in between. The germline V gene has CDR1 LNHDA and CDR2 SQIVND (reference sequence). The chain's CDR3 is CASSRFGSEDTQYF. Written as DNA, the CDR3 is TGTGCCAGTAGTAGATTCGGGAGCGAGGATACGCAGTATTTT.

V and J are TRBV18 and TRBJ2-7, with 7 bases fitting TRBD1. The germline V gene has CDR1 KGHSH and CDR2 LQKENI. The CDR3 runs to 16 residues. The ends lost 1 base at V and 0 bases at J; junction bases unmatched: 6. CDR3 nucleotide sequence: TGTGCCAGCTCACCACGATCGACAGGGCTCTCCTACGAGCAGTACTTC. It yields the protein CASSPRSTGLSYEQYF.

Only one count was recorded for this clone. The J gene is TRBJ1-2, the V gene TRBV6-6; tentative D call: TRBD1 (6 bases). Trimming stripped 2 bases from V and 7 bases from J, with 14 bases between. Germline V gene data show CDR1 as MNHNY and CDR2 as SVGAGI (reference sequence). This CDR3 has 14 residues. CDR3 sequence reads: CASSYTGKSLGYTF. The CDR3 region has the DNA TGTGCCAGCAGTTACACAGGGAAGTCTCTTGGCTACACCTTC.

V is TRBV19 and J is TRBJ2-1, with 10 bases identical to TRBD2. The CDR3 spans 15 residues. Losses at the gene ends were 7 bases for V and 0 bases for J; bases not matched to a gene: 3. The germline CDR1 and CDR2 sequences are LNHDA and SQIVND (reference sequence). This CDR3 is CASTSSGSSYNEQFF. CDR3 bases: TGTGCCAGTACCTCTAGCGGGAGCTCCTACAATGAGCAGTTCTTC.

V and J are TRBV5-1 and TRBJ2-7; 7 bases agree with TRBD1. Looked up from germline, CDR1 is SGHRS and CDR2 is YFSETQ. V dropped 0 bases and J dropped 2; count of bases not matched to a gene: 5. The CDR3 is made up of 15 amino acids. CDR3 DNA: TGCGCCAGCAGCTTGGCCGGGACAGTTACCTACGAGCAGTACTTC. Its protein is CASSLAGTVTYEQYF.

The CDR3 here is CASSLTGGYEQYF. The DNA of the CDR3 is TGTGCCAGCAGTTTGACGGGAGGCTACGAGCAGTACTTC. The chain employs TRBV28 and TRBJ2-7, with 7 bases aligning to TRBD2. The CDR3 length is 13 residues. Germline V CDR1 and CDR2: MDHEN, SYDVKM. Germline trimming cut 3 bases from V and 3 bases from J; bases unmatched to any gene: 2.

V and J are TRBV20-1 and TRBJ2-7; D remains unclear. CDR3 size: 10 residues. CDR1 and CDR2 (germline): DFQATT, SNEGSKA (reference sequence). The V gene lost 6 bases and the J gene lost 6 bases, with 9 bases spanning the gap. CDR3 protein: CSASNGEQYF. CDR3 DNA sequence: TGCAGTGCAAGTAACGGCGAGCAGTACTTC.